The next 13 T cell receptor beta chains were all read from a single sample in a study of blood T cell repertoires in COVID-19. Sequenced by immunoSEQ multiplex PCR; TCRdb stores in-frame clones only, minus some. The sample has a few hundred thousand clones, roughly 85% seen once. Sequencing input: PBMCs or T cells enriched from blood (not recorded which). The receptors were sampled from a man aged 25 to 40 who had recovered from COVID-19.

This clone was seen only a few times. This sequence joins TRBV5-1 and TRBJ1-2; 10 bases agree with TRBD1. V lost 2 bases and J lost 3; bases outside the gene matches: 1. The germline V gene encodes CDR1 SGHRS and CDR2 YFSETQ. This CDR3 comprises 14 residues. The CDR3 bases are TGCGCCAGCAGCTTAGGGACAGGGGACTATGGCTACACCTTC. Translation: CASSLGTGDYGYTF.

This chain connects TRBV2 to TRBJ1-2, with unresolved D. The V end lost 3 bases, the J end lost 8 bases, and 16 bases lay between the germline ends. Germline V lookup: CDR1 SNHLY, CDR2 FYNNEI. CDR3 length: 14 amino acids. CDR3 nucleotides: TGTGCCAGCAGTGAGGAGGAGGATCAGTGGGGCTACACCTTC. It codes for CASSEEEDQWGYTF.

V and J are TRBV29-1 and TRBJ1-1; D is possibly TRBD1 (5 bases). V was shortened by 7 bases and J by 2 bases, with 11 bases between the two germline ends. Per germline, CDR1 SQVTM and CDR2 ANQGSEA. The CDR3 sequence is 12 residues long. The CDR3 spells CSATGTNTEAFF. DNA for the CDR3: TGCAGCGCTACAGGAACCAACACTGAAGCTTTCTTT. The full variable domain, rest sourced from reference TRBV29-1 and TRBJ1-1, is SAVISQKPSRDICQRGTSLTIQCQVDSQVTMMFWYRQQPGQSLTLIATANQGSEATYESGFVIDKFPISRPNLTFSTLTVSNMSPEDSSIYLCSATGTNTEAFFGQGTRLTVV.

The chain has TRBV19 and TRBJ1-4, with 8 bases fitting TRBD1. The CDR3 is 14 residues long. Trimming removed 4 bases from V and 7 bases from J; junction bases left unmatched: 5. Germline CDR1 LNHDA, CDR2 SQIVND (reference sequence). CDR3 nucleotide sequence: TGTGCCAGTAGTACCGGACAGGGCTTTGAAAAACTGTTTTTT. Translation gives CASSTGQGFEKLFF. Full variable domain (remainder filled in from reference TRBV19 and TRBJ1-4): DGGITQSPKYLFRKEGQNVTLSCEQNLNHDAMYWYRQDPGQGLRLIYYSQIVNDFQKGDIAEGYSVSREKKESFPLTVTSAQKNPTAFYLCASSTGQGFEKLFFGSGTQLSVL.

Only a few counts were recorded for this clone. The J gene is TRBJ2-7, the V gene TRBV10-3; D may be TRBD1 (5 bases). There are 12 residues in the CDR3. V was shortened by 8 bases and J by 4 bases, with 12 bases between the two germline ends. Germline values: CDR1 ENHRY, CDR2 SYGVKD. CDR3 loop: CAIQTGTYEQYF. The DNA of the CDR3 is TGTGCCATCCAAACAGGTACTTACGAGCAGTACTTC.

This sequence joins TRBV19 and TRBJ1-3; D is ambiguous. The CDR3 is 13 amino acids. Trimming pared 6 bases from V and 4 bases from J, leaving 10 bases between. Germline V lookup: CDR1 LNHDA, CDR2 SQIVND (reference sequence). CDR3 DNA sequence: TGTGCCAGTAGCTTTTCCGAGGGAAACACCATATATTTT. It codes for CASSFSEGNTIYF.

The chain carries TRBV29-1 and TRBJ2-5; TRBD1 is a possible D gene (6 bases). Germline assignment: CDR1 SQVTM and CDR2 ANQGSEA. The ends were cut back, 4 bases at V and 4 bases at J, with 13 bases in the middle. CDR3 length: 13 amino acids. The CDR3, as DNA: TGCAGCGTTGCGGGACACATGGGAGAGACCCAGTACTTC. Its translation: CSVAGHMGETQYF.

In its sample, this clone was seen once. The chain carries TRBV6-1 and TRBJ2-3, with 11 bases fitting TRBD1. From germline, CDR1 is MNHNS and CDR2 SASEGT. With V trimmed by 0 bases and J by 4 bases, 3 bases remained unmatched. The CDR3 covers 16 residues. This chain's CDR3 is CASSEALGQGADTQYF. The CDR3 nucleotides are TGTGCCAGCAGTGAAGCTCTGGGACAGGGGGCAGATACGCAGTATTTT.

This rearrangement joins TRBV11-3 to TRBJ2-1, with 8 bases that match TRBD2. Per germline, CDR1 SGHNT and CDR2 YENEEA. The CDR3 contains 14 residues. Trimming removed 2 bases from V and 8 bases from J; junction bases left unmatched: 5. The CDR3: CASSLSGGNDEQFF. DNA for the CDR3: TGTGCCAGCAGCTTAAGCGGGGGAAACGATGAGCAGTTCTTC.

The genes are TRBV6-4 and TRBJ2-2, with 7 bases matching TRBD2. V trimming: 4 bases; J trimming: 6 bases; junction bases outside the gene matches: 11. This CDR3 comprises 16 residues. Germline-derived CDR1 and CDR2 are MRHNA and SNTAGT. CDR3 region: CASSAAAEAGAGELFF. CDR3 DNA: TGTGCCAGCAGTGCCGCGGCGGAGGCGGGGGCCGGGGAGCTGTTTTTT.

The chain links TRBV7-9 to TRBJ2-1, with TRBD2 matching 7 bases. Losses at the gene ends were 4 bases for V and 1 base for J; bases not matched to a gene: 13. The germline V gene encodes CDR1 SEHNR and CDR2 FQNEAQ (reference sequence). CDR3 length: 18 amino acids. Here the CDR3 reads CASSSGRGAGLSYNEQFF. The CDR3 DNA follows: TGTGCCAGCAGCTCTGGACGAGGAGCGGGGCTTTCCTACAATGAGCAGTTCTTC.

J is TRBJ1-5 and V is TRBV10-1, with unresolved D. Germline CDR1 WNHNN, CDR2 SYGVQD (reference sequence). The CDR3 has 12 amino acids. V dropped 8 bases and J dropped 7 bases, with 12 bases sitting between them. The CDR3 nucleotides read TGCGCCAGCGGTCAAAATGGCCAGCCCCAGCATTTT. It encodes CASGQNGQPQHF.

This clone has just a few counts. V and J are TRBV7-9 and TRBJ2-7; D possibly corresponds to TRBD2 (5 bases). Germline loops: CDR1 SEHNR, CDR2 FQNEAQ (reference sequence). V lost 8 bases and J lost 4, with 9 bases in between. CDR3 size: 11 residues. CDR3 sequence reads: CASGRDYEQYF. In nucleotides, the CDR3 is TGTGCCAGCGGACGGGATTACGAGCAGTACTTC. Using reference TRBV7-9 and TRBJ2-7 for the parts outside the CDR3, the full variable domain is DTGVSQNPRHKITKRGQNVTFRCDPISEHNRLYWYRQTLGQGPEFLTYFQNEAQLEKSRLLSDRFSAERPKGSFSTLEIQRTEQGDSAMYLCASGRDYEQYFGPGTRLTVT.